The clone carrying this T cell receptor (beta chain) was recorded a few times. What it recognizes is unknown. These data belong to a study of T-cell memory formation after mild COVID-19. Overall study: TCR clustering was largely donor specific. Broader study findings: Clones which contracted sat mainly in CM and EM if CD4+, and in EMRA if CD8+. A second wave of clones peaked on day 37, and their SARS-CoV-2 specificity went unconfirmed. Pre-infection memory harbored some responding clones, suggesting cross-reactive memory joined.

Germline loops: CDR1 MGHRA, CDR2 YSYEKL. The CDR3 loop spans 13 amino acids. Between the trimmed V and J ends, which lost 0 bases and 8 bases, there was a span of 10 bases. TCRdb fed the 5' RACE reads into MiXCR, producing one record per CDR3 protein. Found here are roughly 400,000 distinct CDR3 sequences, 16% of them singletons; the top ten hold about a fifth. The receptor's source is a man between 18 and 29 years old who had mild COVID-19 (a few samples of this study predate the infection). Cell type and time point are not known. Source material: PBMCs or a T cell subset sorted from them (not recorded which). V usage is TRBV4-1 and J usage is TRBJ1-2; D gene unclear. The CDR3 nucleotides are TGCGCCAGCAGCCAAGAGGCAGTTCGGGGCTACACCTTC. Protein: CASSQEAVRGYTF.